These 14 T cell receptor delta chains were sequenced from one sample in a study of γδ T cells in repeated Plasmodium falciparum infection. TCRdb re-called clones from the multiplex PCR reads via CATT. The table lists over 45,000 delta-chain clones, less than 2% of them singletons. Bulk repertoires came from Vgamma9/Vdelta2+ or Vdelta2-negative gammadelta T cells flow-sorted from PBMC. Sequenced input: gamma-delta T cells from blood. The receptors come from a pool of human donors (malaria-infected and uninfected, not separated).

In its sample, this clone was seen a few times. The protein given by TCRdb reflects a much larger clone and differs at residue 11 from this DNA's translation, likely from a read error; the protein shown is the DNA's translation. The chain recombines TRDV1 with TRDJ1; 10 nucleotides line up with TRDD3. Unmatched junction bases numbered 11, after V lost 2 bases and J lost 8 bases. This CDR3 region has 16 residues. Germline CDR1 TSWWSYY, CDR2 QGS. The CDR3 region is CALGESPLGDRGKLIF. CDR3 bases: TGTGCTCTTGGGGAAAGTCCCCTGGGGGATAGAGGGAAACTCATCTTT.

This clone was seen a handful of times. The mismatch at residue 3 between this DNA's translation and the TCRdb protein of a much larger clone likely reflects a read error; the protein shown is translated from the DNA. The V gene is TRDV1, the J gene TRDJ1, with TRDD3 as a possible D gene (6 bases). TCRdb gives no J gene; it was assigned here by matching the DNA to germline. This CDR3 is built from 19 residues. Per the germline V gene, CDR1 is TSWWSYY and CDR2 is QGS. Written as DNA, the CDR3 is TGTGCTCCTGGGGAACTAGCCCCACCCTGGGGTCATCGGACCGATAAACTCATCTTT. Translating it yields CAPGELAPPWGHRTDKLIF.

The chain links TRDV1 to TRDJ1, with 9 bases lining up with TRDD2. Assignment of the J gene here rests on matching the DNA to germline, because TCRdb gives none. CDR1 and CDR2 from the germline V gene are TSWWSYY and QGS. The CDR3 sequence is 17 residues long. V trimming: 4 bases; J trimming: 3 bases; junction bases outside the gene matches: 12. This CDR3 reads CALGAEAFLRDPDKLIF. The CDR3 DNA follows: TGTGCTCTTGGGGCCGAGGCCTTCCTACGAGACCCCGATAAACTCATCTTT.

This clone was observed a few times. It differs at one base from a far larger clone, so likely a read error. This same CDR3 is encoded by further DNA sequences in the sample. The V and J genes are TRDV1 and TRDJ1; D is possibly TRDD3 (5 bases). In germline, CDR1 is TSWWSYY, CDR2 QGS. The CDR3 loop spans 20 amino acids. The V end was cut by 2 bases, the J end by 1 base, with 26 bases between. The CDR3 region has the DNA TGTGCTCTTGGGGAAAACAGCGGACCATCCTCGGGGGTCCTCACCGATAAACTCATCTTT. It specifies CALGENSGPSSGVLTDKLIF.

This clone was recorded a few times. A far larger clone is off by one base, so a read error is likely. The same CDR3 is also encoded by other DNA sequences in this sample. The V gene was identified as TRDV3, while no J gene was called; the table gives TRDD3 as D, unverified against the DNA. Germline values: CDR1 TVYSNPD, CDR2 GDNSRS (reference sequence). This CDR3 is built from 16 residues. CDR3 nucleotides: TGTGCCTTTAGTGCGCGACTGTGGGGGTACACCGATAAACTCATCTTC. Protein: CAFSARLWGYTDKLIF.

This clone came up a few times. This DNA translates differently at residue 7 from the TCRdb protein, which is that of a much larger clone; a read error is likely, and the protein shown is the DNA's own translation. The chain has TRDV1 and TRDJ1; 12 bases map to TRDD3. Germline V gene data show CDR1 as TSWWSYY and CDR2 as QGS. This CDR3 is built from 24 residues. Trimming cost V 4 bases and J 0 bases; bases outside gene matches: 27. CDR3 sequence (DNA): TGTGCTCTTGGGGTGAACCTCCCAAACCCTGACTGGGGGATACTTGAGCGGAACACCGATAAACTCATCTTT. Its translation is CALGVNLPNPDWGILERNTDKLIF.

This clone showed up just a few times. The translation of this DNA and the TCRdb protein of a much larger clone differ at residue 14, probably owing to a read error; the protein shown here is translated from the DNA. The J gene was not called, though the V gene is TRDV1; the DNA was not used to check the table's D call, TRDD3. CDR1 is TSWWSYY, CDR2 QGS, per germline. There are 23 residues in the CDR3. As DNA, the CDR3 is TGTGCTCTTGGGGGGGGCTTCCTTACACTTAACTGGGGGGTACCCGGGTACACCGATAAGCTCATCTTT. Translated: CALGGGFLTLNWGVPGYTDKLIF.

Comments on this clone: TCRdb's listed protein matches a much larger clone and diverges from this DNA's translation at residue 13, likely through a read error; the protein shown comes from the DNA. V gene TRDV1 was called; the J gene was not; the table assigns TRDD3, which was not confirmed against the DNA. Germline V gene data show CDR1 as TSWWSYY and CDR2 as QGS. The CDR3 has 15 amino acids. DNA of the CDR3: TGTGCTCTTGGGGAACCGTGGGATACGCGCGATAAACCCATCTTT. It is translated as CALGEPWDTRDKPIF.

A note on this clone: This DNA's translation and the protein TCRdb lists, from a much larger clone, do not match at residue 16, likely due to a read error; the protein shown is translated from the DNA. CDR3 sequence (DNA): TGTGCCTGTGACCCCGTACTGGGGGATCGAAGGAAGTACACCGATAGACTCATCTTT. Its protein product is CACDPVLGDRRKYTDRLIF. The chain employs TRDV2 and TRDJ1, with TRDD3 identical over 10 bases. No J segment appears in TCRdb, so it was assigned here by matching the sequence to germline. CDR1 is GEAIGNYY and CDR2 is EKD in the germline V gene. This CDR3 spans 19 amino acids.

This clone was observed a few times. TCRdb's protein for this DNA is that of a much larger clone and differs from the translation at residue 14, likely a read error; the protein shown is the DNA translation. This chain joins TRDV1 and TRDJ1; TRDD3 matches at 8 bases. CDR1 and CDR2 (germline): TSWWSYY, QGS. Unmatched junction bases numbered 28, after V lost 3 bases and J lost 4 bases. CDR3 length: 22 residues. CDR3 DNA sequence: TGTGCTCTTGGGGACTCCCCTCCTAAAGGGGGTGGGGGATGCGGGAAAGGCGATAAACTCATCTTT. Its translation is CALGDSPPKGGGGCGKGDKLIF.

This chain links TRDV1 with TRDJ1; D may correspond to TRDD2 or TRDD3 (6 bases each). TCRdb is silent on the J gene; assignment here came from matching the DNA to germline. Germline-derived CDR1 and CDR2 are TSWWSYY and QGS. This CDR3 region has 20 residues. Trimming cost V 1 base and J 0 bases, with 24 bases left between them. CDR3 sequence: CALGERVGPTALGYTDKLIF. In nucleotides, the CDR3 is TGTGCTCTTGGGGAACGTGTAGGTCCTACGGCGCTGGGGTACACCGATAAACTCATCTTT.

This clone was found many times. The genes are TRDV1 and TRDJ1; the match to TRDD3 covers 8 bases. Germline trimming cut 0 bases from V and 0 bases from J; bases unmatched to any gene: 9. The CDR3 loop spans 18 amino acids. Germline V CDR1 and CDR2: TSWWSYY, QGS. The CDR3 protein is CALGELETGGLYTDKLIF. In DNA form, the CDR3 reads TGTGCTCTTGGGGAACTCGAGACTGGGGGTTTGTACACCGATAAACTCATCTTT.

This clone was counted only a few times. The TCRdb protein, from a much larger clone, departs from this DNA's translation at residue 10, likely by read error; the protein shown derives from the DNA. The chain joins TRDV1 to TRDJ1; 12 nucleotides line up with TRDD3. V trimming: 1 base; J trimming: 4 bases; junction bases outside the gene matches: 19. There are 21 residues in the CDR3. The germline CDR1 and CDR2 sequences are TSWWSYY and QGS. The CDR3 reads CALGERPGVPWGIRFRDKLIF. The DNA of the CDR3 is TGTGCTCTTGGGGAACGACCGGGTGTGCCCTGGGGGATACGGTTTCGCGATAAACTCATCTTT.

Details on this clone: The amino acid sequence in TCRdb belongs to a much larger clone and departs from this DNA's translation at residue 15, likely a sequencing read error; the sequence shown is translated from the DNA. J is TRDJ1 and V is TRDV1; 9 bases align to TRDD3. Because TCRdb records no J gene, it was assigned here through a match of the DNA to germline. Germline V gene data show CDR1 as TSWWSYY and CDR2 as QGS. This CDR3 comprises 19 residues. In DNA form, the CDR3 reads TGTGCTCTAGACGAGATTCCCCTTGACTGGGGGGGATACACCAATAAACTCATCTTT. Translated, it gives CALDEIPLDWGGYTNKLIF.